Here is one T cell receptor (beta chain) with its context. What it recognizes is unknown. These data belong to a study of cytomegalovirus exposure and HLA in healthy donors. The study, taken as a whole, reports: Of the V segments, some could not be distinguished, including TRBV6-2 and TRBV6-3, and were excluded.

This CDR3 contains 15 residues. Germline V gene sequence: CDR1 SEHNR, CDR2 FQNEAQ (reference sequence). Trimming took 5 bases from V and 5 from J, leaving 18 bases between them. While unrecorded immune exposures were likely, the donors were nominally healthy when sampled. Vbeta (60) and Jbeta (13) primers were used in the PCR. The table came from immunoSEQ multiplex PCR; TCRdb's copy has only in-frame clones and leaves some out. The data contain 200,000 or so clones, approximately 88% of them seen just once; the ten biggest clones take up roughly 0.71%. Sequenced input: PBMCs. This rearrangement joins TRBV7-9 to TRBJ2-5; weak D call: TRBD1 (5 bases). The clonotype comes from a boy younger than 10 in good health and CMV-seronegative. CDR3 sequence: CASSPSTAGYETQYF. CDR3 bases: TGTGCCAGCAGCCCAAGCACGGCAGGGTATGAGACCCAGTACTTC. Complete variable domain (other parts from reference TRBV7-9 and TRBJ2-5): DTGVSQNPRHKITKRGQNVTFRCDPISEHNRLYWYRQTLGQGPEFLTYFQNEAQLEKSRLLSDRFSAERPKGSFSTLEIQRTEQGDSAMYLCASSPSTAGYETQYFGPGTRLLVL.